What follows are 15 T cell receptor beta chains derived from one specimen sequenced in a study of blood T cells in healthy people across ages. The second PCR ran about 6 to 11 cycles with a sample-barcoded 5' primer and J-beta primers. TCRdb independently ran MiXCR on the 5' RACE reads; one entry per CDR3 protein. The data show 600,000 to 900,000 distinct CDR3 sequences, more than 25% seen once. These data are also associated with another study on T cells of mothers and their children.

The sample was blood. All receptors derive from a boy under 18 in good health.

This clonotype came up a few times. V usage is TRBV5-1 and J usage is TRBJ2-1, with TRBD2 matching over 9 bases. The V segment lost 0 bases and the J segment 8 bases; nucleotides outside the gene matches: 6. Germline V CDR1 and CDR2: SGHRS, YFSETQ. CDR3 length: 15 amino acids. CDR3 nucleotide sequence: TGCGCCAGCAGCTTGGGGGGGACTAGCACCCATGAGCAGTTCTTC. Translation gives CASSLGGTSTHEQFF. The variable domain in full, completed from reference TRBV5-1 and TRBJ2-1, reads KAGVTQTPRYLIKTRGQQVTLSCSPISGHRSVSWYQQTPGQGLQFLFEYFSETQRNKGNFPGRFSGRQFSNSRSEMNVSTLELGDSALYLCASSLGGTSTHEQFFGPGTRLTVL.

The CDR3 sequence: CASSPPGAHEAFF. In DNA, the CDR3 is TGTGCCAGCAGCCCCCCCGGGGCCCACGAAGCTTTCTTT. This chain joins TRBV12-3 or TRBV12-4 and TRBJ1-1, with D maybe TRBD1 (5 bases). This CDR3 has 13 amino acids. V was trimmed by 6 bases and J by 8 bases, leaving 16 bases between them.

Only a few counts were recorded for this clonotype. The CDR3 nucleotides are TGCGCCAGCAGCCAATTACTCGGGGGTTCCCAAGAGACCCAGTACTTC. Its translation: CASSQLLGGSQETQYF. The chain recombines TRBV4-1 with TRBJ2-5, with D possibly being TRBD2 (6 bases). From germline, CDR1 is MGHRA and CDR2 YSYEKL. The V end lost 2 bases, the J end lost 1 base, and 14 bases lay between the germline ends. The CDR3 covers 16 residues.

The genes are TRBV2 and TRBJ2-1; the D call may be TRBD1 or TRBD2 (6 bases each). The CDR3 runs to 13 residues. Per the germline V gene, CDR1 is SNHLY and CDR2 is FYNNEI. V lost 3 bases and J lost 8, with 11 bases in between. The CDR3 is CASSEEGVDEQFF. In DNA form, the CDR3 reads TGTGCCAGCAGTGAGGAGGGGGTCGATGAGCAGTTCTTC.

This rearrangement joins TRBV21-1 to TRBJ2-5; TRBD1 is the table's D call and was not checked against the DNA. TRBV21-1 is tagged as a pseudogene. The CDR3 loop spans 10 amino acids. The CDR3: CARSERTPHF. The CDR3 bases are TGTGCCAGAAGCGAGCGGACCCCCCACTTC.

The CDR3 DNA is TGTGCCAGCAGTCCGATCCGGTTGGGACTAGCGGGGGATGCCCAGTACTTC. The encoded protein is CASSPIRLGLAGDAQYF. The V gene is TRBV12-3 or TRBV12-4, the J gene TRBJ2-1; 14 bases map to TRBD2. The DNA end is more similar to TRBJ2-5, so the J call may be wrong. CDR3 size: 17 residues.

The V call is TRBV6-2 or TRBV6-3, the J call TRBJ2-1, with TRBD2 matching over 9 bases. J was trimmed by 0 bases and V by 2 bases; bases with no gene match: 5. The CDR3 is 17 residues long. Per the germline V gene, CDR1 is MNHEY and CDR2 is SVGEGT. The CDR3 sequence is CASSYPSGASSYNEQFF. CDR3 sequence (DNA): TGTGCCAGCAGTTACCCTAGCGGGGCCAGCTCCTACAATGAGCAGTTCTTC.

This clonotype has a handful of counts. CDR3: CASSLDAGNNSPLHF. CDR3 coding DNA: TGTGCCAGCAGCTTAGATGCGGGGAACAATTCACCCCTCCACTTT. The V call is TRBV7-2, the J call TRBJ1-6; D remains unclear. Germline CDR1 is SGHTA and CDR2 is FQGNSA. The CDR3 is 15 amino acids. With 1 base removed from V and 7 bases from J, the gap between germline ends came to 11 bases.

This clonotype was picked up a small number of times. The J gene is TRBJ2-7, the V gene TRBV11-2, with 9 bases identical to TRBD1. CDR1 and CDR2 (germline): SGHAT, FQNNGV. CDR3 length equals 15 residues. Unmatched junction bases numbered 9, after V lost 4 bases and J lost 5 bases. CDR3 in DNA: TGTGCCAGCAGCTCGGGACAGGGTATTCAAAACGAGCAGTACTTC. Protein sequence: CASSSGQGIQNEQYF.

This clonotype was seen a handful of times. The gene calls are TRBV12-3 or TRBV12-4 and TRBJ1-1, with D possibly being TRBD1 (5 bases). The CDR3 has 19 amino acids. Trimming shortened V by 10 bases and J by 1 base, and 31 bases separated the two germline ends. CDR3 nucleotide sequence: TGTGCCACCGAGGTTCCCACGACAGCCTCACCTGGTGAGAACACTGAAGCTTTCTTT. Its protein product is CATEVPTTASPGENTEAFF.

This clonotype came up a few times. The V and J genes are TRBV2 and TRBJ1-5; D gene unclear. V was trimmed by 4 bases and J by 3 bases, leaving 16 bases between them. Germline loops: CDR1 SNHLY, CDR2 FYNNEI. The CDR3 is made up of 16 amino acids. The chain's CDR3 is CASSGGGSLYNQPQHF. CDR3 sequence (DNA): TGTGCCAGCAGTGGGGGTGGCAGCCTCTACAATCAGCCCCAGCATTTT.

The chain uses TRBV7-2 and TRBJ1-2; 8 positions agree with TRBD1. V trimming: 4 bases; J trimming: 5 bases; junction bases outside the gene matches: 15. Germline CDR1 and CDR2: SGHTA and FQGNSA. There are 17 residues in the CDR3. The DNA of the CDR3 is TGTGCCAGCAGCTCCTTCTCGGTGGCAGGGGGCTATTATGGCTACACCTTC. It specifies CASSSFSVAGGYYGYTF.

This clonotype was seen more than once but under ten times. Germline and junction disagree at one end, which may indicate a read error. The rearrangement joins TRBV11-2 to TRBJ2-5, with 9 bases lining up with TRBD1. This CDR3 is 18 amino acids long. Looked up from germline, CDR1 is SGHAT and CDR2 is FQNNGV. The CDR3 region is CASQWGGGQGMPQETRYF. CDR3 DNA: TGTGCCAGCCAGTGGGGAGGAGGACAGGGGATGCCACAAGAGACCCGGTACTTC.

The gene calls are TRBV6-5 and TRBJ1-1, with D tentatively TRBD1 (5 bases). The V gene's germline CDR1 is MNHEY and CDR2 SVGAGI. V was pared by 6 bases and J by 4 bases, with 15 bases between. The CDR3 has 14 amino acids. Here the CDR3 DNA reads TGTGCCAGCAGCGTAACTCAGGGTGGCACTGAAGCTTTCTTT. Translated, it gives CASSVTQGGTEAFF.

This clonotype was seen a few times. The V and J genes are TRBV15 and TRBJ2-1; D remains unclear. In germline, CDR1 is LNHNV, CDR2 YYDKDF (reference sequence). The CDR3 is made up of 14 amino acids. Deletions cut 3 bases from V and 4 bases from J, with 10 bases between. The CDR3 nucleotides are TGTGCCACCAGCAGGGGCGGCCAGTACAATGAGCAGTTCTTC. Protein product: CATSRGGQYNEQFF.